Here is one T cell receptor (beta chain) with its context. Its antigen is unidentified. Isolated RNA was reverse transcribed into cDNA used as the sequencing template. Clones were read by immunoSEQ multiplex PCR, and TCRdb kept only the in-frame ones, dropping some. The repertoire consists of 100,000 to 150,000 clones, with 55% to 70% occurring once and the leading ten covering around 2.8%. CDR3 length: 12 residues. CDR1 and CDR2 (germline): SQVTM, ANQGSEA. Trimming left V 0 bases short and J 4 bases short, with 6 bases between. The data are from a study of CD8+ T cells in alopecia areata. Findings and limits, study-wide: Among patients, TCR sharing was less clear than in mice, a difference possibly due in part to HLA diversity in the patient population. Scalp sequencing also captures normal skin's resident alphabeta T cells.

The sequenced material came from CD4+ T cells sorted from blood. This TCR came from a human donor in good health. The chain has TRBV29-1 and TRBJ1-2; D uncertain. CDR3 nucleotide sequence: TGCAGCGTTGAAGAGCAGGTCTATGGCTACACCTTC. Protein: CSVEEQVYGYTF.